This T cell receptor beta chain came from a study of blood T cell repertoires in COVID-19. Study in general: PBMCs, B-cell-depleted T cells, or T cells were the source of the cDNA or gDNA that made up the material.

This study enrolled people aged 18 to 89 from roughly 22 US geographic areas. Participants had their cohort set by participant-reported clinical history. The data were produced by immunoSEQ multiplex PCR, yet TCRdb's version contains in-frame clones alone and is incomplete. The sample has 200,000 or so clones, roughly 85% seen once. CDR1 SNHLY and CDR2 FYNNEI come from the germline V gene. The junction had 12 bases not matched to a gene; V was cut back by 7 bases and J by 5 bases. The length of the CDR3 is 15 residues. The table lists this clone with a few counts. V is TRBV2 and J is TRBJ1-1; 8 bases match TRBD1. The receptor comes from a woman aged 45 to 65 who had been exposed to COVID-19. The sequencing sample was made of PBMCs or T cells enriched from blood (not recorded which). Written as DNA, the CDR3 is TGTGCCAGCATCAGCGGGCGGACAGGGAAGACTGAAGCTTTCTTT. Protein product: CASISGRTGKTEAFF.